This T cell receptor beta chain was found in a study of Ad26.COV2.S vaccination and SARS-CoV-2 variants. Libraries were prepared by immunoSEQ multiplex PCR; TCRdb keeps only in-frame clonotypes and omits some of them. The data hold some 410,000 clones, with about 90% observed a single time. The CDR3 is made up of 15 amino acids. Losses at the gene ends were 1 base for V and 3 bases for J; bases not matched to a gene: 5. Per germline, CDR1 SGHDN and CDR2 FVKESK. The sample's treatment: some 20 received Ad26.COV2.S at low or high dose, single or two shots; 5 received placebo; per-sample allocation not given. Each sample was drawn 63 days after the first injection (of vaccine or placebo).

The input for sequencing was peripheral blood, taken in a trial of Ad26.COV2.S vaccine versus placebo. The chain recombines TRBV14 with TRBJ2-5; TRBD2 matches 7 bases. This TCR derives from a person between 18 and 65 years old who received the Ad26.COV2.S COVID-19 vaccine or a placebo. In DNA form, the CDR3 reads TGTGCCAGCAGCCAAGTGCGGGGGACTAAAGAGACCCAGTACTTC. Translated: CASSQVRGTKETQYF. Combining the CDR3 with reference TRBV14 and TRBJ2-5 gives the whole variable domain EAGVTQFPSHSVIEKGQTVTLRCDPISGHDNLYWYRRVMGKEIKFLLHFVKESKQDESGMPNNRFLAERTGGTYSTLKVQPAELEDSGVYFCASSQVRGTKETQYFGPGTRLLVL.